The 22 T cell receptor beta chains below come from one sample, sequenced in a study of cytomegalovirus exposure and HLA in healthy donors. PCR used 60 Vbeta primers and 13 Jbeta primers. Libraries were prepared by immunoSEQ multiplex PCR; TCRdb keeps only in-frame clonotypes and omits some of them. The table includes about 150,000 clones, 64% detected once. The sequencing sample was made of PBMCs. The source is a woman in her 30s in good health and CMV-seropositive.

The V gene is TRBV7-9, the J gene TRBJ2-2, with 8 bases matching TRBD1. Trimming removed 5 bases from V and 2 bases from J; junction bases left unmatched: 7. Germline assignment: CDR1 SEHNR and CDR2 FQNEAQ (reference sequence). This CDR3 is built from 16 residues. The CDR3 coding sequence is TGTGCCAGCAGCCCTCGAACAGGGGGTAACACCGGGGAGCTGTTTTTT. Its protein is CASSPRTGGNTGELFF. The full variable domain, with the rest looked up from reference TRBV7-9 and TRBJ2-2, is DTGVSQNPRHKITKRGQNVTFRCDPISEHNRLYWYRQTLGQGPEFLTYFQNEAQLEKSRLLSDRFSAERPKGSFSTLEIQRTEQGDSAMYLCASSPRTGGNTGELFFGEGSRLTVL.

The V and J genes are TRBV27 and TRBJ1-5; no clear D. Deletions cut 2 bases from V and 4 bases from J, with 9 bases between. This CDR3 contains 14 residues. The germline gives CDR1 MNHEY, CDR2 SMNVEV (reference sequence). This chain's CDR3 is CASSLNSANQPQHF. DNA for the CDR3: TGTGCCAGCAGTTTAAACAGTGCAAATCAGCCCCAGCATTTT.

The genes are TRBV10-2 and TRBJ2-3; D possibly matches TRBD1 or TRBD2 (6 bases each). Germline CDR1 and CDR2: WSHSY and SAAADI. The V end was cut by 6 bases, the J end by 4 bases, with 14 bases between. The length of the CDR3 is 14 residues. The CDR3 sequence is CASREGGLADTQYF. DNA for the CDR3: TGCGCCAGCAGAGAGGGGGGCCTCGCAGATACGCAGTATTTT.

Only one count was recorded for this clone. The chain recombines TRBV5-4 with TRBJ1-3; no definite D call. Trimming took 4 bases from V and 2 from J, leaving 13 bases between them. Germline V gene sequence: CDR1 SGHNT, CDR2 YYREEE (reference sequence). The CDR3 is made up of 15 amino acids. CDR3 coding DNA: TGTGCCAGCAGCCTCCCTTCGGGTACTGGAAACACCATATATTTT. Translation gives CASSLPSGTGNTIYF.

The chain has TRBV10-3 and TRBJ2-5; 9 bases are a match to TRBD1. With the DNA end fitting TRBJ2-7 better, the J assignment may be wrong. The CDR3 length is 16 residues. Germline CDR1 is ENHRY and CDR2 is SYGVKD. Written as DNA, the CDR3 is TGTGCCATCAGTGAGTGGGGGACAGGGAAGCCCTACGAGCAGTACTTC. Translation gives CAISEWGTGKPYEQYF.

The rearrangement joins TRBV6-1 to TRBJ1-2; 7 nucleotides align to TRBD1. The V and J ends lost 4 bases and 5 bases, in that order; junction bases with no gene match: 7. Germline CDR1 and CDR2: MNHNS and SASEGT. This CDR3 contains 14 residues. CDR3 region: CASSGGQAVYGYTF. CDR3 sequence (DNA): TGTGCCAGCAGTGGCGGACAGGCGGTATATGGCTACACCTTC.

The chain couples TRBV2 to TRBJ1-4, with 8 positions matching TRBD1. The CDR3 contains 15 residues. Trimming at V came to 5 bases and at J to 0 bases, leaving 2 bases not matched to a gene. Germline-derived CDR1 and CDR2 are SNHLY and FYNNEI. The CDR3 here is CASSRQGSTNEKLFF. The CDR3 nucleotides read TGTGCCAGCAGTCGACAGGGGTCAACTAATGAAAAACTGTTTTTT. The full variable domain, completed using reference TRBV2 and TRBJ1-4, is EPEVTQTPSHQVTQMGQEVILRCVPISNHLYFYWYRQILGQKVEFLVSFYNNEISEKSEIFDDQFSVERPDGSNFTLKIRSTKLEDSAMYFCASSRQGSTNEKLFFGSGTQLSVL.

V gene TRBV4-1 combines with J gene TRBJ1-2; D is uncertain. Per germline, CDR1 MGHRA and CDR2 YSYEKL. Trimming stripped 3 bases from V and 8 bases from J, with 16 bases between. This CDR3 spans 14 amino acids. CDR3 coding DNA: TGCGCCAGCAGCCAGCTACAGAGCTCGGGAGGCTACACCTTC. Its protein product is CASSQLQSSGGYTF.

This chain joins TRBV4-2 and TRBJ2-3; 9 bases agree with TRBD2. With 1 base clipped from V and 5 bases from J, the junction kept 4 bases outside the gene matches. CDR3 length: 15 amino acids. Germline values: CDR1 LGHNA, CDR2 YNFKEQ. CDR3 sequence: CASSQGRGREDTQYF. CDR3 nucleotides: TGTGCCAGCAGCCAAGGTCGCGGGAGGGAAGATACGCAGTATTTT.

The chain employs TRBV10-3 and TRBJ1-2; D might be TRBD1 (5 bases). The CDR3 consists of 13 residues. Germline V gives CDR1 ENHRY, CDR2 SYGVKD. V lost 10 bases and J lost 2, with 14 bases in between. The DNA for the CDR3 is TGTGCCACCACAGTCGGACAAAACTATGGCTACACCTTC. Protein sequence: CATTVGQNYGYTF.

The chain carries TRBV27 and TRBJ1-2, with TRBD1 matching 8 bases. V shed 3 bases, J shed 2 bases, and the junction held 2 bases outside the gene matches. CDR1 and CDR2 from the germline V gene are MNHEY and SMNVEV (reference sequence). The CDR3 runs to 14 residues. CDR3 coding DNA: TGTGCCAGCAGTTTCCAGGGGGCGAACTATGGCTACACCTTC. Residues: CASSFQGANYGYTF.

This chain joins TRBV19 and TRBJ1-3, with D maybe TRBD1 (5 bases). Germline lookup yields CDR1 LNHDA and CDR2 SQIVND (reference sequence). CDR3 length equals 15 residues. Trimming left V 4 bases short and J 1 base short, with 11 bases between. DNA of the CDR3: TGTGCCAGTAGTACCCCAGGGTTTTCTGGAAACACCATATATTTT. Protein: CASSTPGFSGNTIYF.

V and J are TRBV9 and TRBJ2-3, with 8 bases matching TRBD2. Unmatched junction bases numbered 12, after V lost 2 bases and J lost 4 bases. The CDR3 contains 17 residues. Germline V CDR1 and CDR2: SGDLS, YYNGEE. The CDR3 DNA follows: TGTGCCAGCAGCGTCGCCCCGGGGGGGGGCACGGCAGATACGCAGTATTTT. Its protein is CASSVAPGGGTADTQYF.

V usage is TRBV19 and J usage is TRBJ2-7; D is uncertain. V was shortened by 5 bases and J by 4 bases, with 6 bases between the two germline ends. The germline V gene has CDR1 LNHDA and CDR2 SQIVND (reference sequence). The CDR3 consists of 11 residues. CDR3 protein: CASSRRYEQYF. The CDR3 bases are TGTGCCAGTAGTCGGAGATACGAGCAGTACTTC.

This chain connects TRBV29-1 to TRBJ2-7; 12 bases are shared with TRBD2. V shed 3 bases, J shed 3 bases, and the junction held 6 bases outside the gene matches. In germline, CDR1 is SQVTM, CDR2 ANQGSEA. The CDR3 loop spans 15 amino acids. The CDR3 spells CSVDATSGGFYEQYF. In DNA, the CDR3 is TGCAGCGTTGATGCGACTAGCGGGGGTTTCTACGAGCAGTACTTC.

V is TRBV28 and J is TRBJ1-2, with a possible D match to TRBD1 (6 bases). Trimming removed 6 bases at V and 0 bases at J, with 14 bases between. The CDR3 loop spans 15 amino acids. Germline CDR1 reads MDHEN; CDR2 reads SYDVKM. CDR3 DNA: TGTGCCAGCAGATTGGGGGGGCAAGCTAACTATGGCTACACCTTC. Amino acids: CASRLGGQANYGYTF.

This chain links TRBV28 with TRBJ2-5; 7 nucleotides align to TRBD1. The germline V gene encodes CDR1 MDHEN and CDR2 SYDVKM. This CDR3 contains 14 residues. The V and J ends lost 2 bases and 11 bases, in that order; junction bases with no gene match: 11. CDR3 nucleotides: TGTGCCAGCAGTTTACCCGGACAGGTGTCAAAGCAGTACTTC. Amino acids: CASSLPGQVSKQYF.

The chain combines TRBV19 with TRBJ2-1; 9 bases fit TRBD2. The CDR3 spans 16 residues. V shed 4 bases, J shed 9 bases, and the junction held 13 bases outside the gene matches. Germline CDR1 is LNHDA and CDR2 is SQIVND (reference sequence). CDR3 in amino acids: CASSTTPGLARGEQFF. Here the CDR3 DNA reads TGTGCCAGTAGTACCACTCCGGGACTAGCACGCGGTGAGCAGTTCTTC.

The chain is built from TRBV10-3 and TRBJ2-5; 13 bases line up with TRBD2. The J call may be mistaken, given a closer DNA end match to TRBJ2-7. CDR1 is ENHRY and CDR2 is SYGVKD in the germline V gene. The CDR3 covers 16 residues. This chain's CDR3 is CAISEGTSGMIYEQYF. CDR3 bases: TGTGCCATCAGTGAGGGGACTAGCGGGATGATCTACGAGCAGTACTTC.

With regard to this clone: The junction departs from the called germline gene at one end, perhaps through a read error. The V and J genes are TRBV10-3 and TRBJ2-7; 7 bases are shared with TRBD1. The germline CDR1 and CDR2 sequences are ENHRY and SYGVKD. This CDR3 spans 13 amino acids. CDR3: CAVRRDSTYEQYF. The CDR3 nucleotides read TGTGCCGTCAGAAGGGACAGCACCTACGAGCAGTACTTC.

The gene calls are TRBV19 and TRBJ1-1, with unresolved D. Germline V gene data show CDR1 as LNHDA and CDR2 as SQIVND (reference sequence). CDR3 length: 15 amino acids. V was trimmed by 8 bases and J by 0 bases, leaving 16 bases between them. The chain's CDR3 is CASLKASTMNTEAFF. DNA for the CDR3: TGTGCCAGTTTAAAGGCCTCTACTATGAACACTGAAGCTTTCTTT.

V gene TRBV5-1 combines with J gene TRBJ2-3; tentatively, D is TRBD2 (6 bases). Trimming stripped 2 bases from V and 0 bases from J, with 16 bases between. Per germline, CDR1 SGHRS and CDR2 YFSETQ. The length of the CDR3 is 17 residues. The CDR3 spells CASSLNVRGSSTDTQYF. CDR3 coding DNA: TGCGCCAGCAGCTTAAATGTGCGGGGTTCTAGCACAGATACGCAGTATTTT.